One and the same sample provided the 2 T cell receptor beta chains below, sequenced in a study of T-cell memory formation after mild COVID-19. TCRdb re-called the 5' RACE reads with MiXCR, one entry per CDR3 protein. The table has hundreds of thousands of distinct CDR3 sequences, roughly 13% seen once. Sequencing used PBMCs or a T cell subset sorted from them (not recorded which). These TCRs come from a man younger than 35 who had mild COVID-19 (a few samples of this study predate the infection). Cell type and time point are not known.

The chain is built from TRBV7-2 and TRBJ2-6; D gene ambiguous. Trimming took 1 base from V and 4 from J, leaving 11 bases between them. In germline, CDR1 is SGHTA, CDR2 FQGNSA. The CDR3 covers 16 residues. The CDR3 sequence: CASSLVALSGANVLTF. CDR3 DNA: TGTGCCAGCAGCTTAGTCGCTTTATCAGGGGCCAACGTCCTGACTTTC.

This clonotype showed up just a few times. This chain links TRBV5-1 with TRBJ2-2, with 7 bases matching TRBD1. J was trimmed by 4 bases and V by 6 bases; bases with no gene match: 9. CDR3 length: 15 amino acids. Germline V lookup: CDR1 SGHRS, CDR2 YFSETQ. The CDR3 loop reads CASNLQGIGTGELFF. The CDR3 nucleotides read TGCGCCAGCAACCTACAGGGGATCGGCACCGGGGAGCTGTTTTTT. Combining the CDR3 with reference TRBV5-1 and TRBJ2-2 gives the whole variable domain KAGVTQTPRYLIKTRGQQVTLSCSPISGHRSVSWYQQTPGQGLQFLFEYFSETQRNKGNFPGRFSGRQFSNSRSEMNVSTLELGDSALYLCASNLQGIGTGELFFGEGSRLTVL.